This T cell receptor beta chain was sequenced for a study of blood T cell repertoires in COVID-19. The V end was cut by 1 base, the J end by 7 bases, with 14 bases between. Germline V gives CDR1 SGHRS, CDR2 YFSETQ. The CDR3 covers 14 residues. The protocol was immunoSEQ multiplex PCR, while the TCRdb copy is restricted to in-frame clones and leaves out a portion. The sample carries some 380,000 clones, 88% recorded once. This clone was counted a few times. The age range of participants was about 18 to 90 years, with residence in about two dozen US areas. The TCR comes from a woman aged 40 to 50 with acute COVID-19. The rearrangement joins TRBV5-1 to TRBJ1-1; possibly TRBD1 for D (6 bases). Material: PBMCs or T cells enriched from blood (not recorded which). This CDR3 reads CASSLLPGQFEAFF. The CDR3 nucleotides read TGCGCCAGCAGCTTGCTCCCTGGACAGTTTGAAGCTTTCTTT.